A single sample gave rise to the 13 T cell receptor beta chains below, sequenced in a study of T cell responses to AZD1222 COVID-19 vaccine. The repertoire was sequenced with immunoSEQ multiplex PCR; TCRdb's copy has only in-frame clones and lacks some. The data contain more than 150,000 clones, 88% of them seen just once; the ten biggest clones take up about 0.49%. Sample: peripheral blood, taken on day 0 of AZD1222 vaccination. These TCRs come from an adult in good health.

This clone was seen once. J is TRBJ1-2 and V is TRBV7-9; 9 bases line up with TRBD1. CDR1 is SEHNR, CDR2 FQNEAQ, per germline (reference sequence). The CDR3 has 14 amino acids. Germline trimming cut 6 bases from V and 4 bases from J; bases unmatched to any gene: 6. DNA for the CDR3: TGTGCCAGCAGTCCGACAGGGGGTAGCTATGGCTACACCTTC. Its protein is CASSPTGGSYGYTF.

The chain employs TRBV9 and TRBJ1-3, with a possible D match to TRBD1 (6 bases). The CDR3 has 15 residues. Trimming shortened V by 3 bases and J by 4 bases, and 14 bases separated the two germline ends. The germline V gene has CDR1 SGDLS and CDR2 YYNGEE. DNA of the CDR3: TGTGCCAGCAGCGGAACTACAGGGTGGGGAAACACCATATATTTT. Translation: CASSGTTGWGNTIYF. The variable domain in full, completed from reference TRBV9 and TRBJ1-3, reads DSGVTQTPKHLITATGQRVTLRCSPRSGDLSVYWYQQSLDQGLQFLIQYYNGEERAKGNILERFSAQQFPDLHSELNLSSLELGDSALYFCASSGTTGWGNTIYFGEGSWLTVV.

The rearrangement links TRBV27 to TRBJ1-1; D gene unclear. The CDR3 has 13 amino acids. Germline CDR1 and CDR2: MNHEY and SMNVEV (reference sequence). Trimming removed 4 bases from V and 3 bases from J, with 9 bases in between. The CDR3 spells CASSYRTHTEAFF. CDR3 nucleotide sequence: TGTGCCAGCAGTTATCGGACGCACACTGAAGCTTTCTTT.

The chain uses TRBV11-2 and TRBJ1-2, with D possibly matching TRBD1 (6 bases). There are 15 residues in the CDR3. With 1 base removed from V and 4 bases from J, the gap between germline ends came to 13 bases. The germline V gene has CDR1 SGHAT and CDR2 FQNNGV. CDR3: CASSLGPAGAYGYTF. In nucleotides, the CDR3 is TGTGCCAGCAGCTTAGGTCCTGCAGGGGCCTATGGCTACACCTTC.

The CDR3 DNA reads as TGTGCCATCAGCGCAACTAGCGGGCCCACAGATACGCAGTATTTT. This sequence encodes CAISATSGPTDTQYF. The genes are TRBV10-3 and TRBJ2-3; the match to TRBD2 covers 9 bases. The germline V gene encodes CDR1 ENHRY and CDR2 SYGVKD. The CDR3 sequence is 15 residues long. Unmatched junction bases numbered 6, after V lost 6 bases and J lost 2 bases.

In DNA form, the CDR3 reads TGTGCCAGCAGCTTAGTGGTCGAGGGAGAGACCCAGTACTTC. Protein: CASSLVVEGETQYF. The chain uses TRBV7-8 and TRBJ2-5; perhaps TRBD2 as D (5 bases). V lost 1 base and J lost 4, with 10 bases in between. Germline lookup yields CDR1 SGHVS and CDR2 FQNEAQ. CDR3 length: 14 amino acids. The full variable domain, with the rest looked up from reference TRBV7-8 and TRBJ2-5, is GAGVSQSPRYKVAKRGQDVALRCDPISGHVSLFWYQQALGQGPEFLTYFQNEAQLDKSGLPSDRFFAERPEGSVSTLKIQRTQQEDSAVYLCASSLVVEGETQYFGPGTRLLVL.

The chain couples TRBV5-6 to TRBJ2-7, with TRBD2 matching 7 bases. The CDR3 totals 17 residues. The germline CDR1 and CDR2 sequences are SGHDT and YYEEEE. With 0 bases clipped from V and 3 bases from J, the junction kept 12 bases outside the gene matches. The CDR3 sequence is CASSLVGAAGVSYEQYF. The DNA of the CDR3 is TGTGCCAGCAGCTTGGTTGGAGCGGCGGGAGTAAGCTACGAGCAGTACTTC.

The V gene is TRBV7-8, the J gene TRBJ1-5; weak D call: TRBD1 (6 bases). CDR3 length: 17 amino acids. Per the germline V gene, CDR1 is SGHVS and CDR2 is FQNEAQ. Trimming removed 0 bases at V and 2 bases at J, with 14 bases between. CDR3 region: CASSLAPYRVRNQPQHF. The CDR3 DNA reads TGTGCCAGCAGCTTAGCCCCCTACAGGGTTCGCAATCAGCCCCAGCATTTT.

Worth noting for this clone: Sequence at one end of the junction differs from germline and may be a read error. V gene TRBV27 combines with J gene TRBJ2-7; D is uncertain. CDR3 length equals 16 residues. Germline CDR1 is MNHEY and CDR2 is SMNVEV (reference sequence). The CDR3 loop reads CASSETPFRSSYGQYF. The CDR3 DNA follows: TGTGCCAGCAGTGAGACCCCTTTTCGCTCCTCTTACGGGCAGTACTTC.

This clone appeared a few times. The V call is TRBV20-1, the J call TRBJ2-1; perhaps TRBD2 as D (5 bases). There are 11 residues in the CDR3. The V end was cut by 6 bases, the J end by 7 bases, with 10 bases between. Germline values: CDR1 DFQATT, CDR2 SNEGSKA (reference sequence). The CDR3 DNA follows: TGCAGTGCCGAGCGCGGGAATGAGCAGTTCTTC. Encoded protein: CSAERGNEQFF.

This rearrangement joins TRBV4-3 to TRBJ1-1; no clear D. V gave up 1 base and J gave up 7 bases, with 13 bases separating them. The germline V gene has CDR1 LGHNA and CDR2 YSLEER. The CDR3 is made up of 14 amino acids. CDR3 in amino acids: CASSQGPSVGEAFF. CDR3 DNA: TGCGCCAGCAGCCAAGGCCCTTCGGTAGGTGAAGCTTTCTTT.

The chain links TRBV7-2 to TRBJ2-7; D not certain. Germline CDR1 is SGHTA and CDR2 is FQGNSA. V was pared by 0 bases and J by 2 bases, with 5 bases between. The CDR3 runs to 13 residues. The CDR3 region is CASSLAQPYEQYF. DNA of the CDR3: TGTGCCAGCAGCTTAGCCCAACCCTACGAGCAGTACTTC.

The chain couples TRBV30 to TRBJ2-5; D could derive from TRBD1 or TRBD2 (6 bases each). Trimming shortened V by 0 bases and J by 7 bases, and 15 bases separated the two germline ends. The CDR3 sequence is 14 residues long. Germline V lookup: CDR1 GTSNPN, CDR2 SVGIG (reference sequence). This CDR3 is CAWSVPGVGGTQYF. The CDR3 DNA reads TGTGCCTGGAGTGTACCGGGGGTAGGGGGGACCCAGTACTTC.